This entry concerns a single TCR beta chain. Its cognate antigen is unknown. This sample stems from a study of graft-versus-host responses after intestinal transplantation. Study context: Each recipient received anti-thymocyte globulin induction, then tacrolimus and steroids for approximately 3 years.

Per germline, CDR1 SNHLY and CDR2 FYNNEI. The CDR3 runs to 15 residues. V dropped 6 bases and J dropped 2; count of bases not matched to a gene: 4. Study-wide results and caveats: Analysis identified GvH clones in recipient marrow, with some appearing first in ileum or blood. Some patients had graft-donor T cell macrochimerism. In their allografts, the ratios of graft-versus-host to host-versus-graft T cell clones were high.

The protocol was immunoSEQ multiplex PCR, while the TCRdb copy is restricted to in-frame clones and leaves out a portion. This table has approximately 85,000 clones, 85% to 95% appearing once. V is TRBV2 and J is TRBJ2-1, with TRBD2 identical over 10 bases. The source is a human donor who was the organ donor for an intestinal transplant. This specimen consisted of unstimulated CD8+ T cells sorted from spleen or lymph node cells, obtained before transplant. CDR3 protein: CASRGLATTYNEQFF. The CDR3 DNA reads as TGTGCCAGCAGGGGACTAGCGACCACCTACAATGAGCAGTTCTTC.